One and the same sample provided the 2 T cell receptor beta chains below, sequenced in a study of T cell repertoires in cytomegalovirus infection (dated by TCRdb to between 2018 and 2021). What the treatment or condition label conveys for this sample: in vitro stimulation with specific CMV peptide epitopes to enrich CMV-specific T cells. No antigen is known for these receptors. The listed sequencing device is Illumina HiSeq 1500. TCRdb reanalyzed the raw reads on its own, using fastp at Q25 for trimming and MiXCR for clone calling, and kept in-frame beta chains. Each record represents a unique CDR3 protein, reported with the most common genes and DNA among its rows. The sample contains 450,000 to 600,000 distinct CDR3 sequences, roughly a third of them found a single time. The ten largest clones represent about a sixth of the sample. The source material was cultured PBMCs, sampled from culture after CMV antigen stimulation. The receptor source for this set is a human donor in good health (CMV status not recorded). Some clones in this sample may be carry-over from other donors' samples.

This clonotype has more than one count but fewer than ten. The chain joins TRBV12-3 or TRBV12-4 to TRBJ2-1, with 8 bases that match TRBD1. The CDR3 consists of 14 residues. The ends lost 7 bases at V and 6 bases at J; junction bases unmatched: 8. CDR3 DNA sequence: TGTGCCAGCATTAACAGGGGGGTCGGCAATGAGCAGTTCTTC. Translation: CASINRGVGNEQFF.

This rearrangement joins TRBV11-1 to TRBJ2-6; 13 bases align to TRBD2. The CDR3 consists of 17 residues. With V trimmed by 6 bases and J by 2 bases, 4 bases remained unmatched. Germline values: CDR1 SGHAT, CDR2 FQDESV (reference sequence). CDR3 in amino acids: CASRELAGGPGANVLTF. CDR3 sequence (DNA): TGTGCCAGCAGGGAACTAGCGGGAGGGCCTGGGGCCAACGTCCTGACTTTC.